This T cell receptor (beta chain) was recorded in a study of shared T cell receptors in the human thymus. The protocol was immunoSEQ multiplex PCR, while the TCRdb copy is restricted to in-frame clones and leaves out a portion. The sample yields almost 550,000 clones, about four fifths seen once. The trim removed 5 bases at V and 5 bases at J, leaving 6 bases unmatched. Per germline, CDR1 MDHEN and CDR2 SYDVKM. The CDR3 consists of 15 residues. This clone showed up just once. These records were also assigned to another study, of human thymus T cells. This second study notes: Finnish infants who were healthy and having corrective surgery for congenital heart defects made up the donors. Resections were taken during corrective heart surgery, and the thymus tissue came from these. Apparent skewing of V and J gene usage characterized both thymic and blood repertoires. Unrelated people showed highly overlapping thymic repertoires, related research reported.

The clonotype was recovered from a boy younger than two with a congenital heart defect. The chain employs TRBV28 and TRBJ2-5; 12 bases agree with TRBD1. The sample was thymocytes. The CDR3 bases are TGTGCCAGCAGTCTTGGGACAGGGGGCTGGGAGACCCAGTACTTC. It yields the protein CASSLGTGGWETQYF.